This is a list of T cell receptor beta chains from one sample in a study of beta chain features in type 1 diabetes. Assay used: immunoSEQ multiplex PCR; TCRdb lists only in-frame clones, some missing. The table shows 150,000 or so clones, with 9% to 10% occurring only once. The sample consisted of central memory CD4+ T cells from blood. The source is a woman between 40 and 50 years old in good health. The CDR3 runs from the conserved cysteine through the conserved F or W. Each record gives: V gene, clone size, D gene, J gene, CDR3 protein, CDR3 DNA. The D gene is left open where the match is weak. Size tells how often a clone was seen (once, few, many) or the class of an expanded clone, and some rows leave it out.

V gene: TRBV7-8; clone size: -; D gene: -; J gene: TRBJ2-7; CDR3 protein: CASSLLGLYEQYF; CDR3 DNA: TGTGCCAGCAGCTTACTAGGTCTCTACGAGCAGTACTTC
V gene: TRBV18; clone size: -; D gene: -; J gene: TRBJ2-1; CDR3 protein: CASSPVGTSYNEQFF; CDR3 DNA: TGTGCCAGCTCACCAGTAGGGACATCCTACAATGAGCAGTTCTTC
V gene: TRBV4-2; clone size: few; D gene: -; J gene: TRBJ2-3; CDR3 protein: CASSQDGGTGTDTQYF; CDR3 DNA: TGTGCCAGCAGCCAAGACGGGGGTACGGGGACAGATACGCAGTATTTT
V gene: TRBV2; clone size: -; D gene: -; J gene: TRBJ2-7; CDR3 protein: CASRDFYEQYF; CDR3 DNA: TGTGCCAGCAGAGACTTTTACGAGCAGTACTTC
V gene: TRBV7-9; clone size: many; D gene: -; J gene: TRBJ2-1; CDR3 protein: CASSNQGWGSYNEQFF; CDR3 DNA: TGTGCCAGCAGCAATCAGGGTTGGGGCTCCTACAATGAGCAGTTCTTC
V gene: TRBV2; clone size: few; D gene: -; J gene: TRBJ2-5; CDR3 protein: CASKTERGWQETQYF; CDR3 DNA: TGTGCCAGCAAAACGGAACGGGGGTGGCAAGAGACCCAGTACTTC
V gene: TRBV5-1; clone size: -; D gene: -; J gene: TRBJ2-5; CDR3 protein: CASSDQGLETQYF; CDR3 DNA: TGCGCCAGCAGCGATCAGGGGTTGGAGACCCAGTACTTC
V gene: TRBV4-2; clone size: -; D gene: TRBD1; J gene: TRBJ2-7; CDR3 protein: CASSPGQGAYEQYF; CDR3 DNA: TGTGCCAGCAGCCCCGGACAGGGGGCGTACGAGCAGTACTTC
V gene: TRBV6-1; clone size: many; D gene: TRBD1; J gene: TRBJ2-3; CDR3 protein: CASSVTGTGLPDTQYF; CDR3 DNA: TGTGCCAGCAGTGTAACCGGGACAGGCCTACCAGATACGCAGTATTTT
V gene: TRBV2; clone size: -; D gene: -; J gene: TRBJ2-3; CDR3 protein: CASINMAGDRGYF; CDR3 DNA: TGTGCCAGCATCAATATGGCAGGGGATAGAGGGTATTTT
V gene: TRBV15; clone size: -; D gene: -; J gene: TRBJ2-3; CDR3 protein: CATSPRAGSPYF; CDR3 DNA: TGTGCCACCAGCCCAAGGGCGGGGAGCCCGTATTTT
V gene: TRBV19; clone size: few; D gene: TRBD1; J gene: TRBJ1-4; CDR3 protein: CASSTPSRGPSGEKLFF; CDR3 DNA: TGTGCCAGTAGTACCCCGTCCAGGGGGCCGAGTGGTGAAAAACTGTTTTTT
V gene: TRBV5-1; clone size: few; D gene: -; J gene: TRBJ1-2; CDR3 protein: CASSLEGFGGYTF; CDR3 DNA: TGCGCCAGCAGCTTAGAGGGTTTTGGAGGCTACACCTTC
V gene: TRBV5-4; clone size: -; D gene: TRBD1; J gene: TRBJ1-2; CDR3 protein: CASSSLDRANYGYTF; CDR3 DNA: TGTGCCAGCAGCTCTCTCGACAGGGCTAACTATGGCTACACCTTC
V gene: TRBV5-1; clone size: -; D gene: -; J gene: TRBJ1-1; CDR3 protein: CASSPYERNTEAFF; CDR3 DNA: TGCGCCAGCAGCCCCTATGAGAGGAACACTGAAGCTTTCTTT
V gene: TRBV6-6; clone size: -; D gene: -; J gene: TRBJ2-3; CDR3 protein: CASRETKGWATDTQYF; CDR3 DNA: TGTGCCAGCAGGGAAACCAAGGGGTGGGCCACAGATACGCAGTATTTT
V gene: TRBV2; clone size: few; D gene: -; J gene: TRBJ2-1; CDR3 protein: CASSDGLRGGAYYNEQFF; CDR3 DNA: TGTGCCAGCAGTGATGGTCTCCGTGGGGGGGCGTACTACAATGAGCAGTTCTTC
V gene: TRBV7-8; clone size: -; D gene: TRBD1; J gene: TRBJ1-2; CDR3 protein: CASSPLIRQGAWYGYTF; CDR3 DNA: TGTGCCAGCTCTCCCTTAATTAGGCAGGGGGCTTGGTATGGCTACACCTTC
V gene: TRBV6-6; clone size: -; D gene: -; J gene: TRBJ2-3; CDR3 protein: CASSYSISTESLRRYF; CDR3 DNA: TGTGCCAGCAGTTACTCGATTTCGACTGAGTCTCTTCGCAGGTATTTT
V gene: TRBV5-6; clone size: -; D gene: -; J gene: TRBJ1-5; CDR3 protein: CASSLLRLGRTIGNQPQHF; CDR3 DNA: TGTGCCAGCAGCTTGTTACGCCTTGGGCGAACGATTGGCAATCAGCCCCAGCATTTT
V gene: TRBV16; clone size: few; D gene: -; J gene: TRBJ2-1; CDR3 protein: CASSQSFGEMQFF; CDR3 DNA: TGTGCCAGCAGCCAATCGTTCGGGGAGATGCAGTTCTTC
V gene: TRBV6-5; clone size: few; D gene: -; J gene: TRBJ2-3; CDR3 protein: CASSRGGPTDTQYF; CDR3 DNA: TGTGCCAGCTCTCGCGGAGGTCCCACAGATACGCAGTATTTT
V gene: TRBV5-1; clone size: few; D gene: -; J gene: TRBJ2-3; CDR3 protein: CASSFGGTDTQYF; CDR3 DNA: TGCGCCAGCAGCTTCGGCGGAACAGATACGCAGTATTTT
V gene: TRBV4-3; clone size: many; D gene: TRBD1; J gene: TRBJ2-1; CDR3 protein: CASSQEAQGNNEQFF; CDR3 DNA: TGCGCCAGCAGCCAAGAAGCACAGGGGAACAATGAGCAGTTCTTC
V gene: TRBV11-2; clone size: -; D gene: -; J gene: TRBJ1-2; CDR3 protein: CASTDGQDYGYTF; CDR3 DNA: TGTGCCAGCACCGATGGGCAGGACTATGGCTACACCTTC
V gene: TRBV27; clone size: -; D gene: TRBD1; J gene: TRBJ1-5; CDR3 protein: CASTLTGVGNQPQHF; CDR3 DNA: TGTGCCAGCACCCTCACAGGGGTTGGCAATCAGCCCCAGCATTTT
V gene: TRBV6-6; clone size: few; D gene: TRBD1; J gene: TRBJ2-1; CDR3 protein: CASNKGQGNEQFF; CDR3 DNA: TGTGCCAGCAATAAGGGACAGGGGAATGAGCAGTTCTTC
V gene: TRBV2; clone size: -; D gene: TRBD2; J gene: TRBJ2-5; CDR3 protein: CASTGSSGGIEETQYF; CDR3 DNA: TGTGCCAGCACAGGAAGTAGCGGGGGGATCGAAGAGACCCAGTACTTC
V gene: TRBV10-3; clone size: -; D gene: -; J gene: TRBJ2-3; CDR3 protein: CAIAGRRGPGDTQYF; CDR3 DNA: TGTGCCATAGCTGGGAGGAGAGGGCCAGGTGATACGCAGTATTTT
V gene: TRBV11-2; clone size: many; D gene: -; J gene: TRBJ2-3; CDR3 protein: CASSPGVGDTQYF; CDR3 DNA: TGTGCCAGCAGCCCGGGTGTAGGTGATACGCAGTATTTT
V gene: TRBV19; clone size: -; D gene: TRBD1; J gene: TRBJ2-3; CDR3 protein: CASSPRDRGAVDTQYF; CDR3 DNA: TGTGCCAGTAGTCCCCGGGACAGGGGTGCTGTAGATACGCAGTATTTT
V gene: TRBV10-3; clone size: few; D gene: TRBD1; J gene: TRBJ2-7; CDR3 protein: CAISEPQGLNYEQYF; CDR3 DNA: TGTGCCATCAGTGAGCCACAGGGGCTAAACTACGAGCAGTACTTC
V gene: TRBV4-2; clone size: few; D gene: TRBD2; J gene: TRBJ2-1; CDR3 protein: CASSFTSGGNHNEQFF; CDR3 DNA: TGTGCCAGCAGCTTTACTAGCGGGGGAAACCACAATGAGCAGTTCTTC
V gene: TRBV6-6; clone size: few; D gene: -; J gene: TRBJ2-5; CDR3 protein: CASSRGEETQYF; CDR3 DNA: TGTGCCAGCAGCCGCGGGGAAGAGACCCAGTACTTC
V gene: TRBV5-4; clone size: few; D gene: -; J gene: TRBJ2-3; CDR3 protein: CASSLPRSTDTQYF; CDR3 DNA: TGTGCCAGCAGCTTGCCCAGAAGCACAGATACGCAGTATTTT
V gene: TRBV18; clone size: -; D gene: TRBD1; J gene: TRBJ2-4; CDR3 protein: CASSPSGQGGTKNIQYF; CDR3 DNA: TGTGCCAGCTCACCTTCTGGACAGGGGGGGACCAAAAACATTCAGTACTTC
V gene: TRBV6-5; clone size: -; D gene: TRBD2; J gene: TRBJ2-1; CDR3 protein: CASSYAGVAPFEQFF; CDR3 DNA: TGTGCCAGCAGTTACGCGGGGGTGGCCCCCTTTGAGCAGTTCTTC
V gene: TRBV5-1; clone size: -; D gene: -; J gene: TRBJ2-5; CDR3 protein: CASSASGVQETQYF; CDR3 DNA: TGCGCCAGCAGCGCATCGGGGGTTCAAGAGACCCAGTACTTC
V gene: TRBV4-2; clone size: few; D gene: -; J gene: TRBJ2-2; CDR3 protein: CASSQVLGLLTGELFF; CDR3 DNA: TGTGCCAGCAGCCAAGTCCTAGGACTCCTAACCGGGGAGCTGTTTTTT
V gene: TRBV9; clone size: many; D gene: -; J gene: TRBJ2-7; CDR3 protein: CASSPGQHEQYF; CDR3 DNA: TGTGCCAGCAGCCCAGGACAGCACGAGCAGTACTTC
V gene: TRBV11-3; clone size: few; D gene: -; J gene: TRBJ2-3; CDR3 protein: CASSLGQGTDTQYF; CDR3 DNA: TGTGCCAGCAGCTTAGGTCAGGGCACAGATACGCAGTATTTT
V gene: TRBV4-3; clone size: few; D gene: -; J gene: TRBJ1-1; CDR3 protein: CASSQGRGLGHTEAFF; CDR3 DNA: TGCGCCAGCAGCCAAGGTCGAGGGCTTGGGCACACTGAAGCTTTCTTT
V gene: TRBV28; clone size: -; D gene: -; J gene: TRBJ2-7; CDR3 protein: CASSSSYEQYF; CDR3 DNA: TGTGCCAGCAGTTCTTCCTACGAGCAGTACTTC
V gene: TRBV14; clone size: few; D gene: -; J gene: TRBJ2-3; CDR3 protein: CASSQGAVSDTQYF; CDR3 DNA: TGTGCCAGCAGCCAAGGGGCAGTTTCAGATACGCAGTATTTT
V gene: TRBV7-9; clone size: -; D gene: -; J gene: TRBJ2-1; CDR3 protein: CASSRAGRYNEQFF; CDR3 DNA: TGTGCCAGCAGCCGGGCGGGGCGGTACAATGAGCAGTTCTTC
V gene: TRBV7-2; clone size: -; D gene: TRBD2; J gene: TRBJ2-5; CDR3 protein: CASSYQRGNQETQYF; CDR3 DNA: TGTGCCAGCAGCTACCAGCGGGGGAACCAAGAGACCCAGTACTTC
V gene: TRBV6-4; clone size: -; D gene: -; J gene: TRBJ2-7; CDR3 protein: CASIRAYEQYF; CDR3 DNA: TGTGCCAGCATTCGGGCCTACGAGCAGTACTTC
V gene: TRBV19; clone size: -; D gene: -; J gene: TRBJ2-7; CDR3 protein: CASSPRETGRTYEQYF; CDR3 DNA: TGTGCCAGTAGTCCAAGGGAGACGGGCAGGACCTACGAGCAGTACTTC
V gene: TRBV6-1; clone size: few; D gene: -; J gene: TRBJ1-2; CDR3 protein: CASSENRLQVRTF; CDR3 DNA: TGTGCCAGCAGTGAAAACAGGCTACAGGTCAGGACCTTC